Listed here is a single TCR beta chain. What it binds is not known. The data derive from a study of cytomegalovirus exposure and HLA in healthy donors. The V end was cut by 5 bases, the J end by 4 bases, with 17 bases between. In germline, CDR1 is LNHDA, CDR2 SQIVND (reference sequence). The CDR3 is 15 residues long. The PCR was carried out with 60 Vbeta primers and 13 Jbeta primers. Per the study methods: About 11 million shared chains were among the roughly 80 million unique TCR beta chains that a later analysis counted. Sequencing was performed with immunoSEQ multiplex PCR; in TCRdb, only in-frame clones are kept and a portion is missing. V, J and clone size reflect that table, while D and trimming were determined from the DNA. This sample has 95,000 to 100,000 clones, with 65% to 80% found just once. Whole-study findings and limits: Presence/absence analyses rested on an assumption that sequencing depth was roughly uniform across donors.

The chain carries TRBV19 and TRBJ1-2; tentatively, D is TRBD1 (6 bases). The receptor was derived from a man aged 45-65 years in good health and CMV-seronegative. The material sequenced was PBMCs. The CDR3 nucleotides read TGTGCCAGTAGTCTGCGGACAGAGAGGGGCTATGGCTACACCTTC. It encodes CASSLRTERGYGYTF.